These 18 T cell receptor beta chains were all obtained from the same sample, sequenced in a study of T cells in Graves' hyperthyroidism and ophthalmopathy. RNA transcripts were the template for amplifying TCR beta CDR3 regions. The HTBI primer set served for first-round RT-PCR of the TCR CDR3. MiXCR, applied by TCRdb to the multiplex PCR reads, yields one record per CDR3 protein. This table has fewer than 650,000 distinct CDR3 sequences, around 15% appearing once. The material sequenced was blood. Receptors were obtained from a woman in her thirties or forties with Graves' hyperthyroidism.

The chain has TRBV7-2 and TRBJ2-7; 14 bases are shared with TRBD2. V gave up 5 bases and J gave up 1 base; unmatched junction bases: 7. Germline assignment: CDR1 SGHTA and CDR2 FQGNSA. The CDR3 sequence is 17 residues long. CDR3: CASSQVGTSGSSYEQYF. The DNA of the CDR3 is TGTGCCAGCAGCCAAGTCGGGACTAGCGGGAGTTCCTACGAGCAGTACTTC.

At least ten counts were recorded for this clonotype. In DNA form, the CDR3 reads TGCGCCAGCAGCCCCTACGGGAAAGATACGCAGTATTTT. Amino acid sequence: CASSPYGKDTQYF. The V gene is TRBV5-1, the J gene TRBJ2-3, with TRBD2 as a possible D gene (5 bases). Trimming left V 4 bases short and J 5 bases short, with 11 bases between. Germline loops: CDR1 SGHRS, CDR2 YFSETQ. CDR3 size: 13 residues. The full variable domain, completed using reference TRBV5-1 and TRBJ2-3, is KAGVTQTPRYLIKTRGQQVTLSCSPISGHRSVSWYQQTPGQGLQFLFEYFSETQRNKGNFPGRFSGRQFSNSRSEMNVSTLELGDSALYLCASSPYGKDTQYFGPGTRLTVL.

In its sample, this clonotype was seen many times. The genes are TRBV28 and TRBJ2-1, with 12 bases matching TRBD1. The CDR3 is 17 amino acids. V was clipped by 2 bases and J by 7 bases; unmatched bases: 9. Germline loops: CDR1 MDHEN, CDR2 SYDVKM. The DNA for the CDR3 is TGTGCCAGCAGTTTAAAAACCGGGACAGGGGGCCGGAATGAGCAGTTCTTC. It translates to CASSLKTGTGGRNEQFF.

This clonotype was recorded a few times. The V gene is TRBV20-1, the J gene TRBJ2-2, with D unclear. The germline CDR1 and CDR2 sequences are DFQATT and SNEGSKA (reference sequence). The CDR3 loop spans 15 amino acids. V shed 2 bases and J shed 2 bases, with 12 bases lying between them. Written as DNA, the CDR3 is TGCAGTGCTAGACTCACCGACACCAACACCGGGGAGCTGTTTTTT. Its protein is CSARLTDTNTGELFF.

This chain connects TRBV7-2 to TRBJ2-2; the D is unclear. V was clipped by 1 base and J by 0 bases, with 9 bases between them. This CDR3 is built from 16 residues. Germline V CDR1 and CDR2: SGHTA, FQGNSA. The CDR3 region is CASSLEVGPNTGELFF. CDR3 coding DNA: TGTGCCAGCAGCTTAGAGGTGGGTCCGAACACCGGGGAGCTGTTTTTT.

This chain links TRBV5-1 with TRBJ1-3, with 12 positions matching TRBD1. J was trimmed by 7 bases and V by 2 bases; bases with no gene match: 7. The germline CDR1 and CDR2 sequences are SGHRS and YFSETQ. The CDR3 is 16 residues long. CDR3 sequence reads: CASSLEAGTGGNTIYF. In DNA form, the CDR3 reads TGCGCCAGCAGCTTAGAAGCCGGGACAGGGGGCAACACCATATATTTT.

This clonotype was seen a few times. The rearrangement links TRBV11-1 to TRBJ2-1; TRBD1 agrees at 10 bases. Per germline, CDR1 SGHAT and CDR2 FQDESV (reference sequence). V lost 9 bases to trimming and J lost 2 bases; unmatched junction nucleotides: 7. The CDR3 sequence is 15 residues long. DNA of the CDR3: TGTGCCAGTAAGGGAGGACAGGGGGCCTACAATGAGCAGTTCTTC. Protein sequence: CASKGGQGAYNEQFF. Full variable domain (remainder filled in from reference TRBV11-1 and TRBJ2-1): EAEVAQSPRYKITEKSQAVAFWCDPISGHATLYWYRQILGQGPELLVQFQDESVVDDSQLPKDRFSAERLKGVDSTLKIQPAELGDSAMYLCASKGGQGAYNEQFFGPGTRLTVL.

The sample holds many counts of this clonotype. The chain combines TRBV6-1 with TRBJ1-2; 11 bases agree with TRBD1. Germline V gene data show CDR1 as MNHNS and CDR2 as SASEGT. Germline trimming cut 8 bases from V and 3 bases from J; bases unmatched to any gene: 5. The CDR3 spans 14 residues. The CDR3 sequence is CASRRDRGDYGYTF. CDR3 coding DNA: TGTGCCAGCCGGAGGGACAGGGGGGACTATGGCTACACCTTC.

This clonotype was counted at least ten times. The chain links TRBV5-1 to TRBJ2-7; 13 bases line up with TRBD2. After removal of 1 base from V and 0 bases from J, the junction contained 10 bases not matched to a gene. CDR1 is SGHRS and CDR2 is YFSETQ in the germline V gene. This CDR3 is built from 19 residues. CDR3 sequence reads: CASSLRTVTSGRSSYEQYF. The CDR3 nucleotides read TGCGCCAGCAGCTTGCGTACGGTGACTAGCGGGAGGAGCTCCTACGAGCAGTACTTC.

This clonotype turned up a few times. The junction shows a germline mismatch at one end, possibly a read error. In DNA, the CDR3 is TGTGCCAGCTACTCTGTCGGGGCGGTCAATGGCTACGCCTTC. Translated, it gives CASYSVGAVNGYAF. V and J are TRBV28 and TRBJ1-2; TRBD1 might be the D (5 bases). CDR3 size: 14 residues. Germline lookup yields CDR1 MDHEN and CDR2 SYDVKM.

This clonotype was observed at least ten times. The V call is TRBV20-1, the J call TRBJ2-1; 8 bases are a match to TRBD2. With V trimmed by 3 bases and J by 2 bases, 9 bases remained unmatched. Per the germline V gene, CDR1 is DFQATT and CDR2 is SNEGSKA (reference sequence). This CDR3 has 16 residues. The CDR3 nucleotides read TGCAGTGCTAGGCCAAGCGGGAGAGCAACCTACAATGAGCAGTTCTTC. Its protein product is CSARPSGRATYNEQFF.

Many counts were recorded for this clonotype. The rearrangement uses TRBV29-1 and TRBJ1-5, with D possibly matching TRBD1 (6 bases). This CDR3 has 13 residues. V lost 1 base and J 6 bases, leaving 10 bases between the germline ends. Germline V lookup: CDR1 SQVTM, CDR2 ANQGSEA. CDR3 sequence reads: CSVEGGGGQPQHF. The CDR3, as DNA: TGCAGCGTTGAAGGAGGGGGAGGTCAGCCCCAGCATTTT.

This clonotype was recorded at least ten times. The rearrangement uses TRBV27 and TRBJ2-5; 7 bases are shared with TRBD2. The CDR3 runs 16 residues. CDR1 MNHEY and CDR2 SMNVEV come from the germline V gene (reference sequence). Trimming took 6 bases from V and 5 from J; bases not matched to a gene: 15. The CDR3 is CASRTRAGKDSETQYF. The DNA for the CDR3 is TGTGCCAGCAGAACTCGAGCGGGGAAGGATTCGGAGACCCAGTACTTC.

This clonotype was observed many times. The chain joins TRBV3-1 to TRBJ1-3, with D possibly being TRBD1 (5 bases). CDR3 length: 14 residues. V lost 3 bases, J lost 4 bases, and 10 bases lay in between. Germline lookup yields CDR1 LGHDT and CDR2 YNNKEL (reference sequence). The CDR3 sequence is CASSQGVYGNTIYF. CDR3 nucleotide sequence: TGTGCCAGCAGCCAGGGGGTATACGGAAACACCATATATTTT.

This clonotype has at least ten counts. V usage is TRBV15 and J usage is TRBJ1-1; the D gene is possibly TRBD1 (5 bases). Per the germline V gene, CDR1 is LNHNV and CDR2 is YYDKDF (reference sequence). Between the trimmed V and J ends, which lost 4 bases and 1 base, there was a span of 13 bases. This CDR3 is 15 amino acids long. The CDR3 here is CATSKIGGKNTEAFF. In DNA form, the CDR3 reads TGTGCCACCAGCAAGATCGGGGGTAAGAACACTGAAGCTTTCTTT.

This clonotype has only a few counts. The genes are TRBV2 and TRBJ2-5; D tentatively reads TRBD1 or TRBD2 (5 bases each). CDR1 and CDR2 from the germline V gene are SNHLY and FYNNEI. V lost 9 bases and J 1 base, leaving 15 bases between the germline ends. CDR3 length: 14 amino acids. This CDR3 reads CASNRRGAQETQYF. Here the CDR3 DNA reads TGTGCCAGTAATCGGCGAGGGGCCCAAGAGACCCAGTACTTC. Together with reference TRBV2 and TRBJ2-5, the CDR3 gives the full variable domain: EPEVTQTPSHQVTQMGQEVILRCVPISNHLYFYWYRQILGQKVEFLVSFYNNEISEKSEIFDDQFSVERPDGSNFTLKIRSTKLEDSAMYFCASNRRGAQETQYFGPGTRLLVL.

This clonotype was observed at least ten times. The rearrangement links TRBV7-3 to TRBJ2-3; D call uncertain. Trimming shortened V by 3 bases and J by 2 bases, and 9 bases separated the two germline ends. The CDR3 has 14 residues. Germline V gene sequence: CDR1 SGHTA, CDR2 FQGTGA. CDR3 nucleotide sequence: TGTGCCAGCAGCTTGTTCGGCGCCACAGATACGCAGTATTTT. It yields the protein CASSLFGATDTQYF.

In the case of this clonotype: This may be a read error: a much more frequent sequence differs by one nucleotide. This chain connects TRBV20-1 to TRBJ2-5, with 8 bases identical to TRBD2. This CDR3 has 15 residues. The trim removed 0 bases at V and 7 bases at J, leaving 10 bases unmatched. Germline lookup yields CDR1 DFQATT and CDR2 SNEGSKA (reference sequence). The CDR3: CSARDWSGGLVTQYF. The CDR3 DNA sequence: TGCAGTGCTAGAGATTGGTCGGGAGGGTTGGTGACCCAGTACTTC.